This T cell receptor (beta chain) stems from a study of T-cell memory formation after mild COVID-19. This clonotype was picked up a small number of times. TCRdb itself ran the 5' RACE reads through MiXCR, one entry per CDR3 protein. The sample holds about 400,000 distinct CDR3 sequences, around a quarter seen once. The germline V gene encodes CDR1 MGHDK and CDR2 SYGVNS. This CDR3 contains 14 residues. Trimming took 3 bases from V and 2 from J, leaving 5 bases between them. The chain joins TRBV25-1 to TRBJ1-6; D gene ambiguous. Sequences were obtained from PBMCs or a T cell subset sorted from them (not recorded which). The TCR was taken from an adult woman who had mild COVID-19 (a few samples of this study predate the infection). Cell type and time point are not known. CDR3 loop: CASSDTTYNSPLHF. In nucleotides, the CDR3 is TGTGCCAGCAGTGACACGACCTATAATTCACCCCTCCACTTT.